The entry below describes one T cell receptor (beta chain). This clonotype was found many times. Its cognate antigen has yet to be identified. No clone much larger than this one lies a single base away; base qualities are absent. This entry comes from a study of CD8 T cells in ankylosing spondylitis (dated by TCRdb to about 2017). The study in broad terms: The study profiled T cell receptor beta repertoires in healthy donors and ankylosing spondylitis patients to find disease-linked TCR variants. The full study cohort was made up of 25 ankylosing spondylitis patients and 108 healthy donors. Samples of peripheral blood were taken, and for ankylosing spondylitis patients, synovial fluid was collected as well.

The sequencing machine was an Illumina HiSeq 2500. Quantitative 5'-RACE with molecular barcodes was used to prepare TCR beta libraries. As for how the authors treated the data: A new computational method, built on a probabilistic model of VDJ rearrangement, was used to identify disease-linked TCR variants. TCRdb trimmed the raw reads at Q25, called clones with MiXCR and kept productive beta chains. Rows with a matching CDR3 protein are joined into one entry that keeps the most common DNA and genes. It is TCRdb's table, rather than the study itself, that gives the V and J calls and clone size. A total of under 200,000 distinct CDR3 sequences appear in this sample, about 9.9% of them only once. The ten largest account for 25% to 30% of the sample. The CDR3 covers 12 residues, taking in both the cysteine and the phenylalanine. Only CDR3 DNA remains: 36 bases, in frame from the first base. Deletion took 5 bases off V and 3 bases off J, with a span of 8 bases between the germline ends. From the germline V gene (reference sequence), CDR1 is DFQATT and CDR2 is SNEGSKA.

What the authors observed across the whole study: Significant enrichment of the disease-linked clones was reported in matched synovial fluid samples from ankylosing spondylitis patients. The disease-linked clones showed a CD8+ phenotype and occurred at relatively low frequencies in peripheral blood. Some motif variants had previously been reported in the synovial fluid and blood of reactive arthritis patients, which suggests shared mechanisms of disease initiation. Blood from ankylosing spondylitis patients appeared to be characterized by a TCR beta motif made up of under ten highly homologous amino acid variants.

The sequencing input was blood, either unsorted or a sorted T cell fraction (not recorded which). The origin of this receptor is a male donor with ankylosing spondylitis or in good health (not recorded which). In this chain, TRBV20-1 is recombined with TRBJ2-1, with no confidently assigned D gene. The CDR3 reads CSAPRDYNEQFF. Read as DNA, the sequence is TGCAGTGCTCCAAGGGACTACAATGAGCAGTTCTTC.